These 24 T cell receptor beta chains share one sample of origin, sequenced in a study of shared clonotypes between healthy human individuals. TCRdb's copy holds only in-frame clones and misses some; the assay was immunoSEQ multiplex PCR. The sample has about 600,000 clones, 95% to 96% seen once; the top ten hold around 0.097%. CD8 cells classed as naive were CD45RO-negative and positively selected for CCR7, excluding terminally differentiated effector memory CD45RA+ cells. The sample taken for sequencing was naive CD8+ T cells sorted from blood. The receptors come from a woman aged 25 to 39 in good health.

The chain couples TRBV27 to TRBJ2-1; D ambiguous. The V end was cut by 5 bases, the J end by 0 bases, with 11 bases between. Germline CDR1 MNHEY, CDR2 SMNVEV (reference sequence). The CDR3 is made up of 15 amino acids. CDR3 coding DNA: TGTGCCAGCAGTAAGTCTTTGTCCTCCTACAATGAGCAGTTCTTC. This codes for CASSKSLSSYNEQFF.

This CDR3 reads CASSWDQPVPYGYTF. CDR3 DNA: TGTGCCAGCAGCTGGGACCAACCGGTCCCCTATGGCTACACCTTC. The chain recombines TRBV28 with TRBJ1-2, with TRBD1 as a possible D gene (5 bases). The CDR3 sequence is 15 residues long. The germline V and J ends were trimmed by 6 bases and 4 bases, with 18 bases remaining between them. CDR1 MDHEN and CDR2 SYDVKM come from the germline V gene.

The genes are TRBV10-2 and TRBJ1-1; D remains unclear. The CDR3 has 13 amino acids. V was cut by 3 bases and J by 1 base, with 6 bases left in between. Per germline, CDR1 WSHSY and CDR2 SAAADI. DNA for the CDR3: TGCGCCAGCAGTGAAGCGAGGAACACTGAAGCTTTCTTT. It yields the protein CASSEARNTEAFF.

The V gene is TRBV6-4, the J gene TRBJ2-1; D not certain. The length of the CDR3 is 12 residues. Germline CDR1 is MRHNA and CDR2 is SNTAGT. V lost 6 bases and J 4 bases, leaving 7 bases between the germline ends. CDR3 sequence (DNA): TGTGCCAGCAGGAGACTGTACAATGAGCAGTTCTTC. Translated: CASRRLYNEQFF.

This rearrangement joins TRBV4-1 to TRBJ1-1; D uncertain. Per the germline V gene, CDR1 is MGHRA and CDR2 is YSYEKL. The CDR3 runs 13 residues. Trimming pared 0 bases from V and 7 bases from J, leaving 9 bases between. CDR3 residues: CASSQDRPGEAFF. Written as DNA, the CDR3 is TGCGCCAGCAGCCAAGATAGGCCAGGTGAAGCTTTCTTT.

The J gene is TRBJ1-1, the V gene TRBV15; TRBD1 is a possible D gene (6 bases). The CDR3 has 15 amino acids. Germline CDR1 is LNHNV and CDR2 is YYDKDF (reference sequence). Between the trimmed V and J ends, which lost 1 base and 3 bases, there was a span of 12 bases. The DNA for the CDR3 is TGTGCCACCAGCAGAGCGGCGGGACAAGACACTGAAGCTTTCTTT. Its translation is CATSRAAGQDTEAFF.

This clone was seen only a few times. The chain recombines TRBV4-1 with TRBJ2-7, with D uncertain. Germline-derived CDR1 and CDR2 are MGHRA and YSYEKL. The CDR3 consists of 12 residues. The germline V and J ends were trimmed by 0 bases and 3 bases, with 3 bases remaining between them. The CDR3 sequence is CASSQEDYEQYF. DNA for the CDR3: TGCGCCAGCAGCCAAGAGGACTACGAGCAGTACTTC.

The chain joins TRBV28 to TRBJ2-7, with D possibly TRBD1 on 6 matching bases. This CDR3 region has 13 residues. With 8 bases removed from V and 2 bases from J, the gap between germline ends came to 13 bases. Germline-derived CDR1 and CDR2 are MDHEN and SYDVKM. The CDR3 sequence is CASGGAGAYEQYF. DNA for the CDR3: TGTGCCAGCGGGGGCGCAGGAGCCTACGAGCAGTACTTC.

This sequence joins TRBV10-1 and TRBJ1-1; possibly TRBD1 for D (5 bases). Germline V gene sequence: CDR1 WNHNN, CDR2 SYGVQD (reference sequence). The CDR3 length is 14 residues. The V end was cut by 5 bases, the J end by 5 bases, with 15 bases between. In DNA form, the CDR3 reads TGCGCCAGCAGTTCGACAGACGAGGGGACTGAAGCTTTCTTT. It codes for CASSSTDEGTEAFF.

This clone came up once. V gene TRBV28 combines with J gene TRBJ1-1; D gene uncertain. Germline loops: CDR1 MDHEN, CDR2 SYDVKM. The CDR3 covers 14 residues. V was clipped by 3 bases and J by 3 bases, with 11 bases between them. The CDR3 DNA follows: TGTGCCAGCAGTTTCTCAATTGGGTACACTGAAGCTTTCTTT. Its protein product is CASSFSIGYTEAFF.

This sequence joins TRBV28 and TRBJ2-1; 8 bases line up with TRBD1. The CDR3 extends over 17 amino acids. Germline V lookup: CDR1 MDHEN, CDR2 SYDVKM. The junction had 12 bases not matched to a gene; V was cut back by 1 base and J by 7 bases. The chain's CDR3 is CASSLSPRQGRINEQFF. CDR3 DNA sequence: TGTGCCAGCAGTTTATCCCCCCGACAGGGGAGGATTAATGAGCAGTTCTTC. Variable domain in full (rest from reference TRBV28 and TRBJ2-1): DVKVTQSSRYLVKRTGEKVFLECVQDMDHENMFWYRQDPGLGLRLIYFSYDVKMKEKGDIPEGYSVSREKKERFSLILESASTNQTSMYLCASSLSPRQGRINEQFFGPGTRLTVL.

The chain combines TRBV4-2 with TRBJ2-3; TRBD2 agrees at 9 bases. CDR1 is LGHNA and CDR2 is YNFKEQ in the germline V gene. The CDR3 consists of 19 residues. V shed 2 bases, J shed 4 bases, and the junction held 16 bases outside the gene matches. This CDR3 reads CASSQPYSMGIAGADTQYF. As DNA, the CDR3 is TGTGCCAGCAGCCAACCCTACTCGATGGGGATAGCGGGAGCAGATACGCAGTATTTT.

V usage is TRBV6-5 and J usage is TRBJ2-7; a possible D gene is TRBD2 (6 bases). V was pared by 9 bases and J by 2 bases, with 14 bases between. The CDR3 has 13 residues. CDR1 and CDR2 (germline): MNHEY, SVGAGI. CDR3 nucleotides: TGTGCCAGTGCGGGACCGCAGGCCTACGAGCAGTACTTC. Encoded protein: CASAGPQAYEQYF.

The rearrangement links TRBV9 to TRBJ2-7; TRBD1 might be the D (6 bases). The CDR3 runs 15 residues. CDR1 and CDR2 (germline): SGDLS, YYNGEE. Between the trimmed V and J ends, which lost 3 bases and 0 bases, there was a span of 13 bases. The CDR3 loop reads CASSAGQHSSYEQYF. Written as DNA, the CDR3 is TGTGCCAGCAGCGCTGGACAGCATAGCTCCTACGAGCAGTACTTC.

The chain links TRBV5-1 to TRBJ1-1, with D unresolved. Trimming took off 0 bases at V and 6 bases at J, with 12 bases between the two ends. This CDR3 is 14 amino acids long. CDR1 SGHRS and CDR2 YFSETQ come from the germline V gene. CDR3 sequence: CASSLEVGWAEAFF. The DNA of the CDR3 is TGCGCCAGCAGCTTGGAGGTGGGGTGGGCTGAAGCTTTCTTT.

This clone has a single count. The genes are TRBV12-1 and TRBJ2-5. TRBV12-1 is noted as a pseudogene. The CDR3 consists of 14 residues. CDR3 residues: CASSIPMGEETQYF. The CDR3 bases are TGTGCCAGCAGCATCCCGATGGGGGAAGAGACCCAGTACTTC.

The chain links TRBV7-8 to TRBJ1-2; the D is unclear. The CDR3 consists of 12 residues. Trimming pared 5 bases from V and 11 bases from J, leaving 15 bases between. Germline V gives CDR1 SGHVS, CDR2 FQNEAQ. As DNA, the CDR3 is TGTGCCAGCAGCCCGGCCGTGCCTTATTACACCTTC. Protein sequence: CASSPAVPYYTF.

The genes are TRBV11-1 and TRBJ2-5; either TRBD1 or TRBD2 may fit D (5 bases each). V lost 1 base to trimming and J lost 11 bases, with 8 bases between them. The CDR3 runs 11 residues. Germline lookup yields CDR1 SGHAT and CDR2 FQDESV (reference sequence). The CDR3: CASSLGDAQYF. The CDR3 coding sequence is TGTGCCAGCAGCTTAGGGGACGCACAGTACTTC.

About this clone itself: The conserved final phenylalanine or tryptophan is absent from the CDR3, which likely points to a read error. The chain couples TRBV7-9 to TRBJ2-7, with D perhaps assigned TRBD1 or TRBD2 (5 bases each). This CDR3 has 14 residues. Germline V gives CDR1 SEHNR, CDR2 FQNEAQ (reference sequence). The V end lost 3 bases, the J end lost 3 bases, and 12 bases lay between the germline ends. The CDR3: CASSFSGRVYEQYL. CDR3 nucleotides: TGTGCCAGCAGCTTTTCAGGGCGGGTCTACGAGCAGTACCTC.

The V and J genes are TRBV5-5 and TRBJ2-7; 7 bases fit TRBD1. Germline values: CDR1 SGHKS, CDR2 YYEKEE (reference sequence). The CDR3 sequence is 14 residues long. With V trimmed by 4 bases and J by 2 bases, 6 bases remained unmatched. The CDR3 DNA reads TGTGCCAGCAGCCCCGGGACAGAGACCTACGAGCAGTACTTC. This gives the protein CASSPGTETYEQYF.

CDR3 protein: CASSQGGYEFDEQFF. Here the CDR3 DNA reads TGCGCCAGCAGCCAAGGAGGTTATGAGTTTGATGAGCAGTTCTTC. The rearrangement uses TRBV4-1 and TRBJ2-1; D remains ambiguous. V was pared by 1 base and J by 8 bases, with 15 bases between. CDR1 MGHRA and CDR2 YSYEKL come from the germline V gene. This CDR3 is 15 amino acids long.

The chain links TRBV13 to TRBJ2-1; D is perhaps TRBD1 or TRBD2 (6 bases each). V lost 5 bases, J lost 0 bases, and 11 bases lay in between. The CDR3 length is 15 residues. Germline V gene sequence: CDR1 PRHDT, CDR2 FYEKMQ (reference sequence). The chain's CDR3 is CASSTRDNSYNEQFF. The CDR3 coding sequence is TGTGCCAGCAGCACGCGGGACAACTCCTACAATGAGCAGTTCTTC.

For this clone: Within the sample, other DNA sequences also encode this same CDR3. The V and J genes are TRBV27 and TRBJ2-7; 8 nucleotides line up with TRBD2. This CDR3 is 12 amino acids long. V was pared by 5 bases and J by 3 bases, with 0 bases of the junction left unmatched. Germline V CDR1 and CDR2: MNHEY, SMNVEV (reference sequence). Here the CDR3 DNA reads TGTGCCAGCAGTAGCGGGAGCTACGAGCAGTACTTC. It is translated as CASSSGSYEQYF.

The V gene is TRBV15, the J gene TRBJ1-2; TRBD1 is a possible D gene (6 bases). With 0 bases removed from V and 8 bases from J, the gap between germline ends came to 10 bases. Germline V gives CDR1 LNHNV, CDR2 YYDKDF (reference sequence). The CDR3 totals 13 residues. The CDR3 is CATSRDRGDGYTF. The CDR3 DNA follows: TGTGCCACCAGCAGAGACAGGGGTGACGGCTACACCTTC. Looking up the rest from reference TRBV15 and TRBJ1-2 gives the full variable domain: DAMVIQNPRYQVTQFGKPVTLSCSQTLNHNVMYWYQQKSSQAPKLLFHYYDKDFNNEADTPDNFQSRRPNTSFCFLDIRSPGLGDTAMYLCATSRDRGDGYTFGSGTRLTVV.